Included here is one T cell receptor (beta chain) sequence, with context. Relying on iRepertoire HTBI primers and Arm-PCR of CDR3 regions, the team built TCR beta libraries. TCRdb re-called the multiplex PCR reads through MiXCR, storing one row per CDR3 protein. Found here are about 530,000 distinct CDR3 sequences, around 16% of them singletons; the top ten hold just under 25%. V lost 7 bases and J 6 bases, leaving 16 bases between the germline ends. The CDR3 loop spans 14 amino acids. Germline CDR1 LNHDA, CDR2 SQIVND (reference sequence). These data belong to a study of regulatory T cells in long-lasting Graves disease. Time point: newly diagnosed GD, antithyroid drugs for less than 3 months. Construction of the TCR library relied on RNA isolated from PBMCs. This sample also belongs to another study, concerning T cells in Graves' hyperthyroidism and ophthalmopathy. That paper states: First-round RT-PCR with HTBI primers amplified the TCR CDR3 region. Ophthalmopathy prediction by the model preceded onset by a median about 6.3 months.

The specimen comprised peripheral blood mononuclear cells (PBMCs), sampled at new diagnosis, from a patient treated with antithyroid drugs. V and J are TRBV19 and TRBJ2-4, with D perhaps TRBD1 or TRBD2 (5 bases each). The TCR originated in a woman aged 40-60 years with Graves disease. Here the CDR3 DNA reads TGTGCCAGTACAAAACAGGCGGGTATAAACATTCAGTACTTC. Translation gives CASTKQAGINIQYF. The whole variable domain, filled in from reference TRBV19 and TRBJ2-4, reads DGGITQSPKYLFRKEGQNVTLSCEQNLNHDAMYWYRQDPGQGLRLIYYSQIVNDFQKGDIAEGYSVSREKKESFPLTVTSAQKNPTAFYLCASTKQAGINIQYFGAGTRLSVL.